These T cell receptor beta chains were read from a single sample in a study of T-cell memory formation after mild COVID-19. TCRdb independently ran MiXCR on the 5' RACE reads; one entry per CDR3 protein. The repertoire includes roughly 300,000 distinct CDR3 sequences, roughly an eighth of them detected once, and about 20% sits in the top ten. Sample: PBMCs or a T cell subset sorted from them (not recorded which). These receptors all stem from a man between 18 and 29 years old who had mild COVID-19 (a few samples of this study predate the infection). Cell type and time point are not known. The CDR3 runs from the conserved cysteine through the conserved F or W. A D gene is named only where the DNA matches it firmly. Size values are once, few and many counts, or a class for expanded clones, and some rows have none.

D | J | size | V | DNA | CDR3
. | TRBJ1-1 | few | TRBV2 | TGTGCCAGCAGTGATAGGGAGCGGAATGAAGCTTTCTTT | CASSDRERNEAFF
. | TRBJ1-2 | . | TRBV29-1 | TGCAGCGGCGGGAGACTAGACTATGGCTACACCTTC | CSGGRLDYGYTF
. | TRBJ2-3 | . | TRBV20-1 | TGCAGTGCTAGACCAAGGTGGGGATCCCTCACAGATACGCAGTATTTT | CSARPRWGSLTDTQYF
TRBD2 | TRBJ2-2 | many | TRBV20-1 | TGCAGTGCCAGGCGAGAGCGGGGTTACACCGGGGAGCTGTTTTTT | CSARRERGYTGELFF
. | TRBJ1-2 | . | TRBV15 | TGTGCCACCAGCAGTCAGGGAGGCGGCTACACCTTC | CATSSQGGGYTF
. | TRBJ1-2 | many | TRBV9 | TGTGCCAGCAGCGTGGCCACCCCCGGGCCCTATGGCTACACCTTC | CASSVATPGPYGYTF
. | TRBJ2-2 | few | TRBV12-3/TRBV12-4 | TGTGCCAGCAGTTTTGTCCACACCGGGGAGCTGTTTTTT | CASSFVHTGELFF
. | TRBJ2-7 | . | TRBV7-6 | TGTGCCAGCAGCTTAGCCGCCGGGGCTAACTTCTACGAGCAGTACTTC | CASSLAAGANFYEQYF
. | TRBJ2-1 | . | TRBV5-1 | TGCGCCAGCAGCCCCTGGGCCTTCAATGAGCAGTTCTTC | CASSPWAFNEQFF
TRBD1 | TRBJ1-2 | . | TRBV7-9 | TGTGCCAGCAGCCTCCAACAGGGGTCCTATGGCTACACCTTC | CASSLQQGSYGYTF
. | TRBJ2-5 | few | TRBV12-3/TRBV12-4 | TGTGCCAGCAGTTTAACCAGGTCGTCAGAGACCCAGTACTTC | CASSLTRSSETQYF
TRBD2 | TRBJ2-1 | many | TRBV28 | TGTGCCAGCAGACCGTCCGGGACTAGCCCCCACAATGAGCAGTTCTTC | CASRPSGTSPHNEQFF
. | TRBJ2-7 | many | TRBV12-3/TRBV12-4 | TGTGCCAGCAGCCGAGACAGGACAAACTACGAGCAGTACTTC | CASSRDRTNYEQYF
. | TRBJ1-1 | . | TRBV4-2 | TGTGCCAGCAGCCAAGGGTATTCCAGGGACACTGAAGCTTTCTTT | CASSQGYSRDTEAFF
. | TRBJ1-1 | . | TRBV9 | TGTGCCAGCAGCGCAACAGTGGATGAGCTAACTTTCTTT | CASSATVDELTFF
TRBD1 | TRBJ1-1 | . | TRBV11-2 | TGTGCCAGCAGCTTAGAACGGGGACAGGGCGTGAACACTGAAGCTTTCTTT | CASSLERGQGVNTEAFF
. | TRBJ2-6 | . | TRBV4-3 | TGCGCCAGCAGCCAAGTATGGGGATCTGGGGCCAACGTCCTGACTTTC | CASSQVWGSGANVLTF
TRBD1 | TRBJ2-4 | . | TRBV12-3/TRBV12-4 | TGTGCCAGCGGGGGACAGGTGTCCAAAAACATTCAGTACTTC | CASGGQVSKNIQYF
. | TRBJ2-1 | few | TRBV9 | TGTGCCAGCAGCGTAACTAGTCTGGATGAGCAGTTCTTC | CASSVTSLDEQFF
TRBD2 | TRBJ2-3 | . | TRBV6-5 | TGTGCCAGCAGTTACGCAAGCCGGGGGGGTAACACAGATACGCAGTATTTT | CASSYASRGGNTDTQYF
. | TRBJ1-5 | few | TRBV2 | TGTGCCAGCTATTCAGAAAGGGGTCAGCCCCAGCATTTT | CASYSERGQPQHF
. | TRBJ2-1 | few | TRBV14 | TGTGCCAGCAGCCACATGGCAGAGCAGTTCTTC | CASSHMAEQFF
. | TRBJ2-3 | few | TRBV29-1 | TGCAGCGTTGAAGATCCGGTTGACAGGAGCACAGATACGCAGTATTTT | CSVEDPVDRSTDTQYF
. | TRBJ1-2 | . | TRBV3-1 | TGTGCCAGCAGCCAAGATTTAGGGGTGCGCGGCTACACCTTC | CASSQDLGVRGYTF
. | TRBJ1-1 | few | TRBV7-2 | TGTGCCAGCAGCTTAGTTGCGGGAATAGGCACTGAAGCTTTCTTT | CASSLVAGIGTEAFF
TRBD2 | TRBJ2-7 | few | TRBV4-3 | TGCGCCAGCAGCCAAGATGAGCGGGACTACGAGCAGTACTTC | CASSQDERDYEQYF
. | TRBJ1-2 | few | TRBV19 | TGTGCCAGTAGTATGCTCGGACAGCTCTATGGCTACACCTTC | CASSMLGQLYGYTF
. | TRBJ1-5 | . | TRBV11-3 | TGTGCCAGCAGCTTTTCGAAGGCGAGGTCACTCCGTCAGCCCCAGCATTTT | CASSFSKARSLRQPQHF
TRBD1 | TRBJ1-1 | few | TRBV27 | TGTGCCAGCAGTTTGAGGGCAGGGGGATCGAACACTGAAGCTTTCTTT | CASSLRAGGSNTEAFF
TRBD2 | TRBJ2-3 | . | TRBV4-1 | TGCGCCAGCAGCCAAGGGACTAGCGGGGTATTCCGCACAGATACGCAGTATTTT | CASSQGTSGVFRTDTQYF
TRBD2 | TRBJ2-2 | few | TRBV2 | TGTGCCAGCAACCAAAGGGAGGGCCGCGCCGGGGAGCTGTTTTTT | CASNQREGRAGELFF
. | TRBJ2-5 | few | TRBV6-2/TRBV6-3 | TGTGCCAGCGGTAAAGGGGAAGCGGTTCAAGAGACCCAGTACTTC | CASGKGEAVQETQYF
TRBD1 | TRBJ1-2 | few | TRBV20-1 | TGCAGTGCCCAACCCGTGACAGGGGGAATGAGGAACTATGGCTACACCTTC | CSAQPVTGGMRNYGYTF
. | TRBJ1-2 | many | TRBV3-1 | TGTGCCAGCAGCCGCAAGTGGAGGGGATCGGAGGGCTACACCTTC | CASSRKWRGSEGYTF
. | TRBJ2-1 | . | TRBV5-1 | TGCGCCAGCAGCTTGTCAGCGGCTTACAATGAGCAGTTCTTC | CASSLSAAYNEQFF
TRBD1 | TRBJ1-3 | many | TRBV27 | TGTGCCAGCAGATCGACAGGGGGCAGCTCTGGAAACACCATATATTTT | CASRSTGGSSGNTIYF
TRBD2 | TRBJ2-1 | many | TRBV5-1 | TGCGCCAGCAGCTTGGACGGGGGGGGATCCTACAATGAGCAGTTCTTC | CASSLDGGGSYNEQFF
TRBD1 | TRBJ2-5 | . | TRBV6-5 | TGTGCCAGCAGTTACTTCCGACAGGGAAGAGGAGAGACCCAGTACTTC | CASSYFRQGRGETQYF
TRBD1 | TRBJ1-5 | . | TRBV6-2/TRBV6-3 | TGTGCCAGCGGGAGAGACAGGGATTTTCCGGGGAATCAGCCCCAGCATTTT | CASGRDRDFPGNQPQHF
. | TRBJ1-1 | many | TRBV6-6 | TGTGCCAGCAGGCTCGGGGACACTGAAGCTTTCTTT | CASRLGDTEAFF
. | TRBJ1-2 | few | TRBV4-1 | TGCGCCAGCAGCCAACCCCGGGACATCCCTTCCCGGGGCTACACCTTC | CASSQPRDIPSRGYTF
. | TRBJ2-5 | . | TRBV7-2 | TGTGCCAGCAGCTTAGTTGGCATTCAAGAGACCCAGTACTTC | CASSLVGIQETQYF